The 3 T cell receptor beta chains presented below share a single source sample, sequenced in a study of Graves' ophthalmopathy and Graves' hyperthyroidism. RNA transcripts served as template for amplifying TCR beta CDR3 sequences. HTBI-primed first-round RT-PCR preceded second-round multiplex PCR. Each CDR3 protein gets one entry after TCRdb re-called the multiplex PCR reads with MiXCR. The sample has 900,000 to 1,200,000 distinct CDR3 sequences; less than 45% are singletons. Sequencing was performed on peripheral blood or thyroid tissue (not recorded which). The receptors here all came from an adult man with Graves' hyperthyroidism.

This chain uses TRBV10-3 with TRBJ1-3, with TRBD1 matching over 9 bases. Germline V gene sequence: CDR1 ENHRY, CDR2 SYGVKD. J gave up 3 bases and V 8 bases, and 5 bases lay outside the gene matches. There are 14 residues in the CDR3. DNA for the CDR3: TGTGCCATCTCAGACAGGGGGAATGGAAACACCATATATTTT. It codes for CAISDRGNGNTIYF.

This clonotype was counted many times. The V call is TRBV15, the J call TRBJ1-4, with D possibly being TRBD1 (5 bases). Trimming cost V 1 base and J 6 bases, with 12 bases left between them. From germline, CDR1 is LNHNV and CDR2 YYDKDF (reference sequence). The CDR3 consists of 15 residues. CDR3 sequence (DNA): TGTGCCACCAGCAGAGTTGGGGCGACCGATGAAAAACTGTTTTTT. As protein: CATSRVGATDEKLFF.

In its sample, this clonotype was seen a few times. This chain connects TRBV29-1 to TRBJ2-5; D remains unclear. TRBJ2-7 matches the DNA end more closely, so the J call is doubtful. The V gene's germline CDR1 is SQVTM and CDR2 ANQGSEA. The CDR3 runs 11 residues. The CDR3 bases are TGCAGCTTGTCCGGTTCTGGCGAGCAGTACTTC. Translation gives CSLSGSGEQYF.